The 18 T cell receptor beta chains below were found in one sample sequenced in a study of cytomegalovirus exposure and HLA in healthy donors. PCR was performed using 60 Vbeta and 13 Jbeta primers. Assay: immunoSEQ multiplex PCR; the TCRdb copy retains only in-frame clones and omits some. The repertoire holds about 190,000 clones, about four fifths seen once, with 0.9% to 1.2% in the top ten. Source material: PBMCs. The receptors were gathered from a middle-aged woman in good health and CMV-seronegative.

About this clone itself: This same CDR3 is encoded by further DNA sequences in the sample. V is TRBV5-1 and J is TRBJ1-1; 7 bases map to TRBD1. The germline V gene has CDR1 SGHRS and CDR2 YFSETQ. Trimming cost V 4 bases and J 1 base; bases outside gene matches: 4. The CDR3 is made up of 14 amino acids. For the CDR3, the DNA is TGCGCCAGCAGCGGACAGGTAGAGAACACTGAAGCTTTCTTT. Translating it yields CASSGQVENTEAFF.

The V and J genes are TRBV14 and TRBJ2-1; a possible D gene is TRBD2 (6 bases). The CDR3 extends over 15 amino acids. Trimming stripped 2 bases from V and 7 bases from J, with 15 bases between. Germline V gene lookup returns CDR1 SGHDN and CDR2 FVKESK. The CDR3 bases are TGTGCCAGCAGCCAACGGGGCGGGAATATGAATGAGCAGTTCTTC. Residues: CASSQRGGNMNEQFF.

This clone occurred a few times. V and J are TRBV10-2 and TRBJ1-1, with D possibly being TRBD1 (5 bases). Germline assignment: CDR1 WSHSY and CDR2 SAAADI. This CDR3 is 14 amino acids long. V was pared by 8 bases and J by 3 bases, with 16 bases between. CDR3 DNA sequence: TGCGCCAGCCGGTCGGCGGGGGGAGACACTGAAGCTTTCTTT. Protein: CASRSAGGDTEAFF.

The V and J genes are TRBV5-6 and TRBJ1-3; tentatively, D is TRBD1 (6 bases). The CDR3 totals 15 residues. Germline values: CDR1 SGHDT, CDR2 YYEEEE. V was cut by 2 bases and J by 4 bases, with 13 bases left in between. The CDR3 DNA follows: TGTGCCAGCAGCTTCAGGACAGTTATGGGAAACACCATATATTTT. It yields the protein CASSFRTVMGNTIYF.

The V and J genes are TRBV5-1 and TRBJ2-3; a weak D match, TRBD2 (5 bases). The CDR3 has 15 residues. The germline CDR1 and CDR2 sequences are SGHRS and YFSETQ. V was clipped by 3 bases and J by 2 bases, with 13 bases between them. CDR3 nucleotide sequence: TGCGCCAGCAGCTCGGACGGGGTCCCCACAGATACGCAGTATTTT. Translating it yields CASSSDGVPTDTQYF.

This clone showed up just a few times. The V and J genes are TRBV7-8 and TRBJ1-6; 8 bases align to TRBD1. CDR1 is SGHVS and CDR2 is FQNEAQ in the germline V gene. This CDR3 comprises 15 residues. J gave up 9 bases and V 6 bases, and 10 bases lay outside the gene matches. In DNA form, the CDR3 reads TGTGCCAGCAGAGAGCAAGGACAGGGAGGTTCACCCCTCCACTTT. Residues: CASREQGQGGSPLHF.

The chain links TRBV19 to TRBJ2-5, with 9 bases aligning to TRBD1. Near its end, the DNA agrees better with TRBJ2-7, so the J call may be wrong. CDR1 is LNHDA and CDR2 is SQIVND in the germline V gene (reference sequence). The CDR3 has 14 residues. The chain's CDR3 is CASSIGDRGYEQYF. CDR3 in DNA: TGTGCCAGTAGTATTGGAGACAGGGGGTACGAGCAGTACTTC.

V and J are TRBV6-5 and TRBJ1-5, with D possibly matching TRBD1 (5 bases). Deletions cut 2 bases from V and 0 bases from J, with 8 bases between. Germline CDR1 and CDR2: MNHEY and SVGAGI. The CDR3 is made up of 15 amino acids. Written as DNA, the CDR3 is TGTGCCAGCAGTTACAGCCAGGGTAGCAATCAGCCCCAGCATTTT. Its translation is CASSYSQGSNQPQHF.

This chain joins TRBV5-5 and TRBJ2-3, with TRBD2 identical over 8 bases. The germline gives CDR1 SGHKS, CDR2 YYEKEE (reference sequence). This CDR3 region has 15 residues. Unmatched junction bases numbered 5, after V lost 0 bases and J lost 5 bases. CDR3 DNA: TGTGCCAGCAGCTTGGCCGGGACTAGTGTAGATACGCAGTATTTT. This translates into CASSLAGTSVDTQYF.

The V and J genes are TRBV14 and TRBJ1-4, with TRBD1 matching 8 bases. The CDR3 covers 16 residues. Germline trimming cut 4 bases from V and 8 bases from J; bases unmatched to any gene: 12. Germline CDR1 SGHDN, CDR2 FVKESK. CDR3 DNA: TGTGCCAGCAGCCCGTTACGACAGGGGATGGGGGAAAAACTGTTTTTT. Its translation: CASSPLRQGMGEKLFF.

This clone appeared once. The V and J genes are TRBV14 and TRBJ2-3; 8 positions agree with TRBD2. From germline, CDR1 is SGHDN and CDR2 FVKESK. This CDR3 contains 16 residues. V was pared by 2 bases and J by 6 bases, with 10 bases of the junction left unmatched. CDR3 loop: CASSQFHSGTTDTQYF. The CDR3 DNA sequence: TGTGCCAGCAGCCAATTCCATAGCGGGACAACGGATACGCAGTATTTT.

The rearrangement uses TRBV5-4 and TRBJ2-2; 14 nucleotides agree with TRBD2. The CDR3 is 15 amino acids. Unmatched junction bases numbered 2, after V lost 4 bases and J lost 6 bases. Germline CDR1 is SGHNT and CDR2 is YYREEE (reference sequence). The CDR3 DNA is TGTGCCAGCAGCCGACTAGCGGGAGGGCCCGGGGAGCTGTTTTTT. Translated, it gives CASSRLAGGPGELFF.

This chain connects TRBV29-1 to TRBJ2-3; D might be TRBD1 (5 bases). This CDR3 region has 13 residues. V gave up 1 base and J gave up 4 bases, with 9 bases separating them. CDR1 and CDR2 from the germline V gene are SQVTM and ANQGSEA. This CDR3 is CSVEVGAADTQYF. CDR3 coding DNA: TGCAGCGTTGAAGTAGGGGCGGCAGATACGCAGTATTTT.

The chain uses TRBV7-3 and TRBJ2-3, with D possibly being TRBD2 (5 bases). V shed 8 bases and J shed 0 bases, with 12 bases lying between them. The germline V gene has CDR1 SGHTA and CDR2 FQGTGA. CDR3 length: 14 amino acids. CDR3 DNA sequence: TGTGCCAGCGCTGTTAGCGCGAGCACAGATACGCAGTATTTT. Translating gives CASAVSASTDTQYF. Based on the CDR3 plus reference TRBV7-3 and TRBJ2-3, the full variable domain is GAGVSQTPSNKVTEKGKYVELRCDPISGHTALYWYRQSLGQGPEFLIYFQGTGAADDSGLPNDRFFAVRPEGSVSTLKIQRTERGDSAVYLCASAVSASTDTQYFGPGTRLTVL.

The chain carries TRBV5-4 and TRBJ2-1; 11 bases fit TRBD2. Trimming removed 0 bases from V and 5 bases from J; junction bases left unmatched: 4. Per germline, CDR1 SGHNT and CDR2 YYREEE (reference sequence). This CDR3 is 16 amino acids long. CDR3 loop: CASSLALTSGNNEQFF. The CDR3 coding sequence is TGTGCCAGCAGCTTGGCTTTGACTAGCGGGAACAATGAGCAGTTCTTC. The full variable domain, its missing parts supplied by reference TRBV5-4 and TRBJ2-1, is ETGVTQSPTHLIKTRGQQVTLRCSSQSGHNTVSWYQQALGQGPQFIFQYYREEENGRGNFPPRFSGLQFPNYSSELNVNALELDDSALYLCASSLALTSGNNEQFFGPGTRLTVL.

This rearrangement joins TRBV28 to TRBJ1-1; weak D call: TRBD1 (5 bases). The CDR3 extends over 14 amino acids. The germline V gene encodes CDR1 MDHEN and CDR2 SYDVKM. Trimming stripped 7 bases from V and 4 bases from J, with 16 bases between. The CDR3, as DNA: TGTGCCAGCACGGGGGAGAATCTATTCACTGAAGCTTTCTTT. It is translated as CASTGENLFTEAFF.

The V and J genes are TRBV4-3 and TRBJ2-5, with D perhaps TRBD1 (5 bases). The V gene lost 4 bases and the J gene lost 5 bases, with 20 bases spanning the gap. The germline V gene has CDR1 LGHNA and CDR2 YSLEER. The CDR3 extends over 16 amino acids. DNA of the CDR3: TGCGCCAGCAGCCCGAAGTGGGGCCCCGGGCCGGAGACCCAGTACTTC. As protein: CASSPKWGPGPETQYF.

This rearrangement joins TRBV15 to TRBJ2-5, with 8 bases aligning to TRBD2. The CDR3 contains 15 residues. J was trimmed by 7 bases and V by 1 base; bases with no gene match: 8. The germline gives CDR1 LNHNV, CDR2 YYDKDF (reference sequence). The CDR3 DNA reads as TGTGCCACCAGCAGAGGTCGGGAGGGTCTTGGGACCCAGTACTTC. Translation gives CATSRGREGLGTQYF.